The source of this T cell receptor (beta chain) is a study of T-cell memory formation after mild COVID-19. Study observations and caveats: CD4/CD8 balance held among clones contracting day 15 to 85, and later expanders leaned CD4+.

TCRdb processed the 5' RACE reads anew with MiXCR; each CDR3 protein has one entry. The sample carries roughly 130,000 distinct CDR3 sequences, approximately 5.9% recorded once. The table lists this clonotype with a few counts. Its antigen is as yet unknown. The germline CDR1 and CDR2 sequences are KGHDR and SFDVKD. The CDR3 spans 13 residues. V was pared by 3 bases and J by 4 bases, with 5 bases between. The chain is built from TRBV24-1 and TRBJ1-4; D is unresolved. The sequencing input was PBMCs or a T cell subset sorted from them (not recorded which). This TCR was sampled from an adult woman who had mild COVID-19 (a few samples of this study predate the infection). Cell type and time point are not known. In nucleotides, the CDR3 is TGTGCCACCAGTGATAGTCATAATGAAAAACTGTTTTTT. As protein: CATSDSHNEKLFF.